This TCR beta chain came from a study of cytomegalovirus exposure and HLA in healthy donors. Study-level points and caveats: Several of the most significant clusters appeared linked to common viral pathogens, based on a later analysis. Immune exposure information comprised only CMV serostatus.

For this clone: Its antigen is unknown.

This CDR3 is built from 13 residues. Deletions cut 2 bases from V and 4 bases from J, with 7 bases between. Germline CDR1 is WNHNN and CDR2 is SYGVQD (reference sequence). Amplification used 60 Vbeta primers and 13 Jbeta primers. The authors' processing: Unique TCR beta chains numbered around 80 million in a later analysis, with around 10 million shared. TCRdb's table, derived via immunoSEQ multiplex PCR, lists solely in-frame clones and lacks some. D and trimming come from the DNA, and the V and J calls and clone size come from that table. The sample holds approximately 140,000 clones, around 75% seen once.

V is TRBV10-1 and J is TRBJ2-3, with D unclear. The sample taken for sequencing was PBMCs. This sequence was found in a female donor in good health and CMV-seronegative. The CDR3 reads CASSEESPDTQYF. The CDR3 nucleotides are TGCGCCAGCAGTGAGGAGTCTCCAGATACGCAGTATTTT.